This is a list of T cell receptor beta chains from one sample in a study of shared clonotypes between healthy human individuals. The data were produced by immunoSEQ multiplex PCR, yet TCRdb's version contains in-frame clones alone and is incomplete. The sample has a few million clones, around 90% seen once. Sequenced sample: naive CD4+ T cells sorted from blood. Receptors were obtained from a man aged 18 to 30 in good health. Both conserved end residues are part of each CDR3. The order of the fields is D gene, clone size, J gene, V gene, CDR3 DNA, CDR3 protein. The D gene is left open where the match is weak. Clone size is stated in some rows and not others, as once, few, many or a class when expanded.

d_call: .; clone_size: .; j_call: TRBJ2-5; v_call: TRBV21-1; cdr3_nt: TGTGCCAGCAGCACGAGGACAGGTCGGTCCCAGTACTTC; cdr3_aa: CASSTRTGRSQYF
d_call: TRBD1; clone_size: .; j_call: TRBJ1-4; v_call: TRBV10-1; cdr3_nt: TGCGCCAGGGACAGGGCGGCAAATAATGAAAAACTGTTTTTT; cdr3_aa: CARDRAANNEKLFF
d_call: .; clone_size: .; j_call: TRBJ2-3; v_call: TRBV27; cdr3_nt: TGTGCCAGCAGCTGGGGGGCTAGCACAGATACGCAGTATTTT; cdr3_aa: CASSWGASTDTQYF
d_call: .; clone_size: .; j_call: TRBJ1-5; v_call: TRBV7-9; cdr3_nt: TGTGCCAGCAGCTTAGCCCAACATCAGCCCCAGCATTTT; cdr3_aa: CASSLAQHQPQHF
d_call: TRBD2; clone_size: .; j_call: TRBJ2-1; v_call: TRBV10-1; cdr3_nt: TGCGCCAGCGGACCCGGGACTAAAAACAATGAGCAGTTCTTC; cdr3_aa: CASGPGTKNNEQFF
d_call: TRBD1; clone_size: .; j_call: TRBJ2-2; v_call: TRBV5-6; cdr3_nt: TGTGCCAGCAGCCCCAGGGGGCTGGGGGAGCTGTTTTTT; cdr3_aa: CASSPRGLGELFF
d_call: .; clone_size: .; j_call: TRBJ1-5; v_call: TRBV19; cdr3_nt: TGTGCCAGTAGTATGGGAGGGGGAGGGAATCAGCCCCAGCATTTT; cdr3_aa: CASSMGGGGNQPQHF
d_call: .; clone_size: .; j_call: TRBJ1-5; v_call: TRBV2; cdr3_nt: TGTGCCAGCCAACCGGGCCCAGGGTCCCAGCATTTT; cdr3_aa: CASQPGPGSQHF
d_call: TRBD2; clone_size: .; j_call: TRBJ2-1; v_call: TRBV7-9; cdr3_nt: TGTGCCAGCAGCTACGCCGGGACTAGCGGGTTCTACAATGAGCAGTTCTTC; cdr3_aa: CASSYAGTSGFYNEQFF
d_call: TRBD1; clone_size: few; j_call: TRBJ1-6; v_call: TRBV7-9; cdr3_nt: TGTGCCAGCAGCTTAGAGACAGGGGATAATTCACCCCTCCACTTT; cdr3_aa: CASSLETGDNSPLHF
d_call: TRBD2; clone_size: .; j_call: TRBJ2-7; v_call: TRBV7-2; cdr3_nt: TGTGCCAGCAGCTCTAGAGCGGGAGGAGAGTACGAGCAGTACTTC; cdr3_aa: CASSSRAGGEYEQYF
d_call: TRBD2; clone_size: once; j_call: TRBJ2-2; v_call: TRBV11-2; cdr3_nt: TGTGCCAGCAGCTTAGATCGACTAGCGGGGGTTGTCGGCGGGGAGCTGTTTTTT; cdr3_aa: CASSLDRLAGVVGGELFF
d_call: TRBD1; clone_size: .; j_call: TRBJ1-2; v_call: TRBV7-9; cdr3_nt: TGTGCCAGCAGCTCGACAGGGGAGCCGACCTCTGGCTACACCTTC; cdr3_aa: CASSSTGEPTSGYTF
d_call: .; clone_size: .; j_call: TRBJ2-1; v_call: TRBV21-1; cdr3_nt: TGTGCCAGCAGCAAAAGGGGGGGGCTAAGCGGGAATGAGCAGTTCTTC; cdr3_aa: CASSKRGGLSGNEQFF
d_call: .; clone_size: .; j_call: TRBJ1-5; v_call: TRBV6-6; cdr3_nt: TGTGCCAGCAGCGAGCAGAGCAATCAGCCCCAGCATTTT; cdr3_aa: CASSEQSNQPQHF
d_call: TRBD2; clone_size: .; j_call: TRBJ2-7; v_call: TRBV6-5; cdr3_nt: TGTGCCAGCAGGGCGGGGGATAGCTCCTACGAGCAGTACTTC; cdr3_aa: CASRAGDSSYEQYF
d_call: .; clone_size: once; j_call: TRBJ1-1; v_call: TRBV28; cdr3_nt: TGTGCCAGCAGTTTATTAGGCAGCTTGGGGAACACTGAAGCTTTCTTT; cdr3_aa: CASSLLGSLGNTEAFF
d_call: .; clone_size: .; j_call: TRBJ1-1; v_call: TRBV15; cdr3_nt: TGTGCCACCAGGAGAGGGCGCTTAAGCACTGAAGCTTTCTTT; cdr3_aa: CATRRGRLSTEAFF
d_call: .; clone_size: .; j_call: TRBJ2-3; v_call: TRBV5-1; cdr3_nt: TGCGCCAGCAGCCAGGAGGGATCCGGTACGCAGTATTTT; cdr3_aa: CASSQEGSGTQYF
d_call: .; clone_size: .; j_call: TRBJ1-1; v_call: TRBV10-3; cdr3_nt: TGTGCCATCAGTGACTATAACGGCAACACTGAAGCTTTCTTT; cdr3_aa: CAISDYNGNTEAFF
d_call: TRBD1; clone_size: .; j_call: TRBJ2-6; v_call: TRBV5-1; cdr3_nt: TGCGCCAGCAGCTCCAACAGGGGGCACGGGGCCAACGTCCTGACTTTC; cdr3_aa: CASSSNRGHGANVLTF
d_call: .; clone_size: .; j_call: TRBJ2-7; v_call: TRBV30; cdr3_nt: TGTGCCTGGAGTAGAGAGAGCTACGAGCAGTACTTC; cdr3_aa: CAWSRESYEQYF
d_call: TRBD2; clone_size: .; j_call: TRBJ2-4; v_call: TRBV5-1; cdr3_nt: TGCGCCAGCAGCTTTGGACTAGCGGGGATAAACATTCAGTACTTC; cdr3_aa: CASSFGLAGINIQYF
d_call: .; clone_size: .; j_call: TRBJ2-5; v_call: TRBV29-1; cdr3_nt: TGCAGCGTTGAAGATCGGATACAAGGCGGGCAGTACTTC; cdr3_aa: CSVEDRIQGGQYF
d_call: .; clone_size: .; j_call: TRBJ2-7; v_call: TRBV20-1; cdr3_nt: TGCAGTGCTAGAGCCCCCGAGCAGTACTTC; cdr3_aa: CSARAPEQYF
d_call: .; clone_size: .; j_call: TRBJ1-6; v_call: TRBV9; cdr3_nt: TGTGCCAGCTCCGGAGTGGGGGATAATTCACCCCTCCACTTT; cdr3_aa: CASSGVGDNSPLHF
d_call: .; clone_size: .; j_call: TRBJ2-3; v_call: TRBV5-1; cdr3_nt: TGCGCCAGCAGCTCCCAAGCGGACGGCACAGATACGCAGTATTTT; cdr3_aa: CASSSQADGTDTQYF
d_call: TRBD2; clone_size: .; j_call: TRBJ2-3; v_call: TRBV9; cdr3_nt: TGTGCCAGCAGCGTGGGGGAGGGCCGGAGGACAGATACGCAGTATTTT; cdr3_aa: CASSVGEGRRTDTQYF
d_call: TRBD2; clone_size: once; j_call: TRBJ2-1; v_call: TRBV2; cdr3_nt: TGTGCCAGCAGTGACCTCGGGACTAGCTCCAGCTCCTACAATGAGCAGTTCTTC; cdr3_aa: CASSDLGTSSSSYNEQFF
d_call: TRBD1; clone_size: .; j_call: TRBJ1-5; v_call: TRBV6-1; cdr3_nt: TGTGCCAGCAGTGAGGACAGGGGGCTGTGGCAGCCCCAGCATTTT; cdr3_aa: CASSEDRGLWQPQHF
d_call: .; clone_size: .; j_call: TRBJ2-7; v_call: TRBV5-1; cdr3_nt: TGCGCCAGCAGCTTGGTGGGGGGAGACGGCGAGCAGTACTTC; cdr3_aa: CASSLVGGDGEQYF
d_call: .; clone_size: .; j_call: TRBJ2-7; v_call: TRBV21-1; cdr3_nt: TGTGCCAGCAGCAAAAAAGCGGACAGGATCCCCTACGAGCAGTACTTC; cdr3_aa: CASSKKADRIPYEQYF
d_call: TRBD1; clone_size: .; j_call: TRBJ2-7; v_call: TRBV7-6; cdr3_nt: TGTGCCAGCAGCTTACAAGAAAGGGGGCCCTACGAGCAGTACTTC; cdr3_aa: CASSLQERGPYEQYF
d_call: .; clone_size: .; j_call: TRBJ1-1; v_call: TRBV5-5; cdr3_nt: TGTGCCAGCAGCTTGGTAGTAAGGGCTACTGAAGCTTTCTTT; cdr3_aa: CASSLVVRATEAFF
d_call: .; clone_size: .; j_call: TRBJ2-3; v_call: TRBV7-3; cdr3_nt: TGTGCCAGCAGCTCGGGGGCCGGAGGCACAGATACGCAGTATTTT; cdr3_aa: CASSSGAGGTDTQYF
d_call: .; clone_size: .; j_call: TRBJ2-7; v_call: TRBV5-1; cdr3_nt: TGCGCCAGCAGCTTGTCGGCCGACTCGCCCGAGCAGTACTTC; cdr3_aa: CASSLSADSPEQYF
d_call: TRBD1; clone_size: .; j_call: TRBJ1-1; v_call: TRBV10-3; cdr3_nt: TGTGCCATCAGTGATACCTTACAGGGGGTGGACACTGAAGCTTTCTTT; cdr3_aa: CAISDTLQGVDTEAFF
d_call: .; clone_size: .; j_call: TRBJ1-3; v_call: TRBV6-5; cdr3_nt: TGTGCCAGCAGGTCTGCCACCTCTGGAAACACCATATATTTT; cdr3_aa: CASRSATSGNTIYF
d_call: .; clone_size: .; j_call: TRBJ2-7; v_call: TRBV25-1; cdr3_nt: TGTGCCAGCAGTGAGGGGGGCGGCTACGAGCAGTACTTC; cdr3_aa: CASSEGGGYEQYF
d_call: .; clone_size: .; j_call: TRBJ1-1; v_call: TRBV6-5; cdr3_nt: TGTGCCAGCAGTTACTCGCAGGGGTACACTGAAGCTTTCTTT; cdr3_aa: CASSYSQGYTEAFF
d_call: TRBD1; clone_size: .; j_call: TRBJ1-2; v_call: TRBV10-1; cdr3_nt: TGCGCCAGCAGCTCGGGACAGGGGGCGTCGGGCTACACCTTC; cdr3_aa: CASSSGQGASGYTF
d_call: .; clone_size: .; j_call: TRBJ2-3; v_call: TRBV5-4; cdr3_nt: TGTGCCAGCAGCTTGGAAGGGAGAGGTACTAGCACAGATACGCAGTATTTT; cdr3_aa: CASSLEGRGTSTDTQYF
d_call: .; clone_size: .; j_call: TRBJ1-3; v_call: TRBV4-2; cdr3_nt: TGTGCCAGCAGCCAAGAGCCAAGGACAGCAAACTCTGGAAACACCATATATTTT; cdr3_aa: CASSQEPRTANSGNTIYF